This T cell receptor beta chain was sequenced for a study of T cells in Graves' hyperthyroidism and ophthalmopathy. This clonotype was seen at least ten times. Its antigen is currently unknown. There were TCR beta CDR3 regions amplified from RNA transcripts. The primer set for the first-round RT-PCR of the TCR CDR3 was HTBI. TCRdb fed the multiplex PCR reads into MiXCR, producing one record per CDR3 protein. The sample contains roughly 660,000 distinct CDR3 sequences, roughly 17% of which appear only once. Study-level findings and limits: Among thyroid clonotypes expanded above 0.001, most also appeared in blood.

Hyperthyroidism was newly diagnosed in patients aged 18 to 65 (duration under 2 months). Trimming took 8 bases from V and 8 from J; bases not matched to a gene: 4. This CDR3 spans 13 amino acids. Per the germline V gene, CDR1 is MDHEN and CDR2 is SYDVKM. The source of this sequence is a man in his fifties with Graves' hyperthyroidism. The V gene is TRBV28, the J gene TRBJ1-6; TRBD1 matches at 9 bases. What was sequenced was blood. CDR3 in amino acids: CASGGQGDSPLHF. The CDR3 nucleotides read TGTGCCAGCGGGGGACAGGGTGATTCACCCCTCCACTTT.